The 6 T cell receptor beta chains below come from one sample, sequenced in a study of blood T cell repertoires in COVID-19 (dated by TCRdb to about 2020). The method behind the library was the immunoSEQ multiplex PCR assay. The source is immuneACCESS, and TCRdb retained only in-frame sequences with V and J called. Part of the clones is not carried over; for the studies checked, unresolved V genes explain less than half of this, and the remainder is unexplained. For this sample there are about 150,000 clones; roughly 80% appear just once. About 3.1% of the sample belongs to the ten largest clones. The sequencing sample was made of peripheral blood. The source of these receptors is a woman in her thirties or forties with active or convalescent COVID-19.

The CDR3 protein is CASSYYRGLDGYTF. The CDR3 DNA follows: TGTGCCAGCAGTTACTACAGGGGGCTTGATGGCTACACCTTC. V and J are TRBV6-2 or TRBV6-3 and TRBJ1-2; 9 positions agree with TRBD1. The CDR3 has 14 residues. In germline, CDR1 is MNHEY, CDR2 SVGEGT. V trimming: 1 base; J trimming: 6 bases; junction bases outside the gene matches: 3.

This chain joins TRBV27 and TRBJ2-3; D not certain. Germline CDR1 is MNHEY and CDR2 is SMNVEV (reference sequence). V shed 6 bases and J shed 6 bases, with 13 bases lying between them. The CDR3 has 13 residues. CDR3 residues: CASSRRLKDTQYF. The CDR3 bases are TGTGCCAGCAGCCGTAGACTTAAGGATACGCAGTATTTT.

CDR3 bases: TGTGCCAGCAGTCAAACATGGGCAAACACCGGGGAGCTGTTTTTT. Residues: CASSQTWANTGELFF. The chain joins TRBV28 to TRBJ2-2; D remains ambiguous. The CDR3 covers 15 residues. The germline V gene has CDR1 MDHEN and CDR2 SYDVKM. V lost 5 bases and J lost 2, with 12 bases in between. Combining the CDR3 with reference TRBV28 and TRBJ2-2 gives the whole variable domain DVKVTQSSRYLVKRTGEKVFLECVQDMDHENMFWYRQDPGLGLRLIYFSYDVKMKEKGDIPEGYSVSREKKERFSLILESASTNQTSMYLCASSQTWANTGELFFGEGSRLTVL.

This sequence joins TRBV6-5 and TRBJ1-2; D may be TRBD1 (5 bases). Trimming took 4 bases from V and 5 from J, leaving 14 bases between them. This CDR3 region has 14 residues. Germline V gives CDR1 MNHEY, CDR2 SVGAGI. The CDR3 protein is CASSFVGARYGYTF. CDR3 sequence (DNA): TGTGCCAGCAGTTTTGTAGGGGCGCGGTATGGCTACACCTTC.

This clone was picked up one time. The chain employs TRBV10-2 and TRBJ2-1, with TRBD2 matching over 13 bases. The trim removed 6 bases at V and 0 bases at J, leaving 20 bases unmatched. CDR3 length: 22 amino acids. Germline V gene lookup returns CDR1 WSHSY and CDR2 SAAADI. As DNA, the CDR3 is TGCGCCAGCAGCGGATTTGCATTTCGACTAGCGGGGGGACCGAGCTCCTACAATGAGCAGTTCTTC. It is translated as CASSGFAFRLAGGPSSYNEQFF.

This chain joins TRBV9 and TRBJ2-7, with D tentatively TRBD2 (5 bases). CDR3 length equals 15 residues. V dropped 4 bases and J dropped 1 base, with 15 bases sitting between them. Germline CDR1 is SGDLS and CDR2 is YYNGEE. The CDR3 region is CASSPRGSRSYEQYF. As DNA, the CDR3 is TGTGCCAGCAGCCCCCGAGGGAGTAGGTCCTACGAGCAGTACTTC.